In its sample, the clone carrying this T cell receptor beta chain was seen once. With V trimmed by 5 bases and J by 6 bases, 6 bases remained unmatched. The CDR3 sequence is 13 residues long. Looked up from germline, CDR1 is MDHEN and CDR2 is SYDVKM. This specimen comes from a study of blood T cell repertoires in COVID-19. Someone with COVID-19 had been met by exposed participants within 2 weeks before study entry. Original processing notes: Estimation of nucleated cell counts was performed using reference gene primer amplification. Sequencing was performed with immunoSEQ multiplex PCR; in TCRdb, only in-frame clones are kept and a portion is missing. V, J and clone size are taken as reported in that table, and D and trimming were inferred from the DNA itself. Among some 180,000 clones listed, roughly 89% were seen once.

The chain couples TRBV28 to TRBJ1-1, with 7 positions matching TRBD1. The sequenced material came from PBMCs or T cells enriched from blood (not recorded which). The clonotype originates from a woman under 40 who had been exposed to COVID-19. The CDR3 DNA sequence: TGTGCCAGCAGTGAGGGGGCGGCGGCTGAAGCTTTCTTT. This gives the protein CASSEGAAAEAFF.